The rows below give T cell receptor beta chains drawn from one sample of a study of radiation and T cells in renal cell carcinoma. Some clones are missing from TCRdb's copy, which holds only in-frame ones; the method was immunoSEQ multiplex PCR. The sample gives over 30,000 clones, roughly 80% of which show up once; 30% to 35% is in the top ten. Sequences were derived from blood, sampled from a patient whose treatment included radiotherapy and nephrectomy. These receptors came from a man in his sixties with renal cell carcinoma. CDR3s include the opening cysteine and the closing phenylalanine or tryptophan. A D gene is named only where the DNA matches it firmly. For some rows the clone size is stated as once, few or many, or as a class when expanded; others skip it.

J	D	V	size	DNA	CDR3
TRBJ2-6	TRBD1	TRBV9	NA	TGTGCCAGCAGCGTAGAGGACAGGGACGGGTCTGGGGCCAACGTCCTGACTTTC	CASSVEDRDGSGANVLTF
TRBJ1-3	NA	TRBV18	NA	TGTGCCAGCTCAGAGGCTGGAAACACCATATATTTT	CASSEAGNTIYF
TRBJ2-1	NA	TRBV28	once	TGTGCCAGCAGTCCCCCCGTGACTAGACGGAACAATGAGCAGTTCTTC	CASSPPVTRRNNEQFF
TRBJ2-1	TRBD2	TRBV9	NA	TGTGCCAGCTCCATAGCGGGAGGGGGGTACAATGAGCAGTTCTTC	CASSIAGGGYNEQFF
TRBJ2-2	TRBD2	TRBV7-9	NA	TGTGCCAGCAGCTTCTCTCTAGCGGGATTCACCGGGGAGCTGTTTTTT	CASSFSLAGFTGELFF
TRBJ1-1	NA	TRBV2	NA	TGTGCCAGCAGTGAAGCGCGGAGTTCAAACACTGAAGCTTTCTTT	CASSEARSSNTEAFF
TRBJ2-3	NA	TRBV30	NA	TGTGCCTGGAGAGGTATAGGCAAACCTAGCACAGATACGCAGTATTTT	CAWRGIGKPSTDTQYF
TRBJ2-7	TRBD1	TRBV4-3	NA	TGCGCCAGCAGCCATAACAGGGGGCTCGACGAGCAGTACTTC	CASSHNRGLDEQYF
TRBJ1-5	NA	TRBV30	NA	TGTGCCTGGAGCCCGCCCCCACAGCGAGGGTTCAATCAGCCCCAGCATTTT	CAWSPPPQRGFNQPQHF
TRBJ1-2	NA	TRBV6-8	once	TGTGCCAGCAGTTACGAAATGGCAAGGACATTGGATGGCTACACCTTC	CASSYEMARTLDGYTF
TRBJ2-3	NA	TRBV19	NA	TGTGCCAGTAGTACCCGGGACACCACAGATACGCAGTATTTT	CASSTRDTTDTQYF
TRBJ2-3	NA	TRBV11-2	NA	TGTGCCAGCAGCCCGGGGTCAGGTAGCACAGATACGCAGTATTTT	CASSPGSGSTDTQYF
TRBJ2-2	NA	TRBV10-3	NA	TGTGCCATCAGGGCGACAGGGAACACCGGGGAGCTGTTTTTT	CAIRATGNTGELFF
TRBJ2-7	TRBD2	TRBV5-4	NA	TGTGCCAGCAGCCGAGCGGGTAGCGGGAGACAGTACTTC	CASSRAGSGRQYF
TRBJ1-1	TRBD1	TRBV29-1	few	TGCAGCGTGGGACAGGGTGGCACTGAAGCTTTCTTT	CSVGQGGTEAFF
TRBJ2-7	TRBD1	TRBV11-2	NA	TGTGCCAGCAGCTTAGGACAGGGGATGTACGAGCAGTACTTC	CASSLGQGMYEQYF
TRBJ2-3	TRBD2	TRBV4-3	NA	TGCGCCAGCAGCCAAGGAACAAGCGGGGGGAAATCGGGTACGCAGTATTTT	CASSQGTSGGKSGTQYF
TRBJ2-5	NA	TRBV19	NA	TGTGCCAGTAGCGACGGGGAGCGGACCCAGTACTTC	CASSDGERTQYF
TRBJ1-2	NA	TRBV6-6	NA	TGTGCCAGCAGTTACTCACAGGAGAACTATGGCTACACCTTC	CASSYSQENYGYTF
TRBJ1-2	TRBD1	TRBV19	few	TGTGCCAGTAGTCGGGACAGGAACTATGGCTACACCTTC	CASSRDRNYGYTF